The present T cell receptor (beta chain) was sequenced within a study of blood T cell repertoires in COVID-19. Study at large: Collection of acute and convalescent COVID-19 samples took place in the United States, Italy and Spain.

CDR1 and CDR2 (germline): SGDLS, YYNGEE. The ends lost 2 bases at V and 1 base at J; junction bases unmatched: 2. This CDR3 has 15 amino acids. Authors' processing steps: By means of reference gene primer amplification, nucleated cell counts were estimated. Sequencing was performed with immunoSEQ multiplex PCR; in TCRdb, only in-frame clones are kept and a portion is missing. The V and J calls and clone size come from that table; D and trimming were worked out from the DNA. Here the sample spans 84,000 or so clones, more than 60% being singletons. The TCR was taken from a human donor in a cohort sampled during active COVID-19. The chain joins TRBV9 to TRBJ2-7; TRBD2 aligns across 11 bases. The sample was peripheral blood. Written as DNA, the CDR3 is TGTGCCAGCAGCGTTAGCGGGGGGGCGTCCTACGAGCAGTACTTC. It yields the protein CASSVSGGASYEQYF.